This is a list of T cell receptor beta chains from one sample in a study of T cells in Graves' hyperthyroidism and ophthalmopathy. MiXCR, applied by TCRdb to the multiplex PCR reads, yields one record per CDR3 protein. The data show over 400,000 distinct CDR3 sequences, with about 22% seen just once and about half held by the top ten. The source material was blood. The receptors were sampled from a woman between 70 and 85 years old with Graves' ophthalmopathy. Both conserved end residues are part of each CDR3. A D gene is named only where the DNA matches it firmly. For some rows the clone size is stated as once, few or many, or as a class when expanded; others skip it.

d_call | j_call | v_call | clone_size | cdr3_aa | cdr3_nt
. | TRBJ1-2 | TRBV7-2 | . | CASSQDGASGYTF | TGTGCCAGCAGCCAAGATGGGGCCTCCGGCTACACCTTC
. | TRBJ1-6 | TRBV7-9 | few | CASSLVEGSSPLHF | TGTGCCAGCAGCTTAGTTGAGGGGAGTTCACCCCTCCACTTT
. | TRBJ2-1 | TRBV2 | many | CAGRPSSYNEQFF | TGTGCCGGGCGGCCTAGCTCCTACAATGAGCAGTTCTTC
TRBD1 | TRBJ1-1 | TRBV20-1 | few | CSARVRTGPNTEAFF | TGCAGTGCTAGAGTTCGGACAGGGCCGAACACTGAAGCTTTCTTT
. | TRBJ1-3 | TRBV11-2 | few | CASSLDRDYGNTIYF | TGTGCCAGCAGCTTAGACAGGGATTATGGAAACACCATATATTTT
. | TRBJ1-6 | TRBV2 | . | CASSEEEGSSPLHF | TGTGCCAGCAGTGAAGAAGAAGGGTCCTCACCCCTCCACTTT
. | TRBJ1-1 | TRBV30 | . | CAWSVRGQNTEAFF | TGTGCCTGGAGTGTACGTGGGCAGAACACTGAAGCTTTCTTT
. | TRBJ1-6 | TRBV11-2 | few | CASSGVGLPNSPLHF | TGTGCCAGCAGCGGGGTTGGACTACCAAATTCACCCCTCCACTTT
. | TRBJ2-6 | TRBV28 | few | CASSLWGSIGANVLTF | TGTGCCAGCAGTTTATGGGGTTCCATCGGGGCCAACGTCCTGACTTTC
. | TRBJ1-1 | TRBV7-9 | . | CASSTRNGNTEAFF | TGTGCCAGCAGCACACGCAATGGGAACACTGAAGCTTTCTTT
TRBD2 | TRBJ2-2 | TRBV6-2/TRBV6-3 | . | CASIQLAANTGELFF | TGTGCCAGCATTCAACTAGCGGCGAACACCGGGGAGCTGTTTTTT
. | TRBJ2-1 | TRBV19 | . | CASSIGVGEQFF | TGTGCCAGTAGTATAGGAGTTGGTGAGCAGTTCTTC
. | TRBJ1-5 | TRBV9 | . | CASSPRGSREPQHF | TGTGCCAGCAGCCCTCGGGGATCCCGGGAGCCCCAGCATTTT
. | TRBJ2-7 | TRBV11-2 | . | CASSLDRSESYEQYF | TGTGCCAGCAGCTTAGATCGAAGCGAGTCCTACGAGCAGTACTTC
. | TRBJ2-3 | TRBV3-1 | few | CASSQGRLSTDTQYF | TGTGCCAGCAGCCAAGGGCGGTTAAGCACAGATACGCAGTATTTT
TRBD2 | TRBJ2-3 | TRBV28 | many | CASSRLAGGRVDTQYF | TGTGCCAGCAGCCGTCTAGCGGGAGGTCGTGTAGATACGCAGTATTTT
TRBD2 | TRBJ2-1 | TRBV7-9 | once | CASSLSGRAPLYEQFF | TGTGCCAGCAGCCTTAGCGGGAGGGCCCCCCTCTATGAGCAGTTCTTC
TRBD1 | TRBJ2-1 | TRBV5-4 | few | CASSPPGQGHNEQFF | TGTGCCAGCAGCCCTCCGGGACAGGGTCATAATGAGCAGTTCTTC
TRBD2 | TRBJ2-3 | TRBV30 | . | CAWGGGLATNTQYF | TGTGCCTGGGGGGGGGGACTAGCGACGAATACGCAGTATTTT
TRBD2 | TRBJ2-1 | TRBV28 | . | CASSLARLAGEYEQFF | TGTGCCAGCAGTTTGGCCCGACTAGCGGGAGAATATGAGCAGTTCTTC
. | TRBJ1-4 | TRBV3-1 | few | CASSPGGGGKEKLFF | TGTGCCAGCAGCCCAGGTGGTGGGGGCAAAGAAAAACTGTTTTTT
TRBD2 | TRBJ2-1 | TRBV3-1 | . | CASSQDRLAGVPSSYNEQFF | TGTGCCAGCAGCCAAGATCGGCTAGCGGGAGTCCCTAGCTCCTACAATGAGCAGTTCTTC
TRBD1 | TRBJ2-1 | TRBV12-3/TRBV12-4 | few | CASSFITGGYNEQFF | TGTGCCAGCAGTTTTATTACAGGGGGTTACAATGAGCAGTTCTTC
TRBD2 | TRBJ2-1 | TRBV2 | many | CASRRRLATGDEQFF | TGTGCCAGCAGAAGGAGACTAGCCACCGGGGATGAGCAGTTCTTC
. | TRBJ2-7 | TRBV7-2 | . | CASSSGPEYEQYF | TGTGCCAGCAGCTCAGGTCCCGAGTACGAGCAGTACTTC
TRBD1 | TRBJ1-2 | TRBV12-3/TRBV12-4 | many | CASSLNRGRYGYTF | TGTGCCAGCAGTCTTAACAGGGGCCGCTATGGCTACACCTTC
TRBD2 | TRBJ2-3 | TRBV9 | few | CASRRGASGRNTDTQYF | TGTGCCAGCAGAAGAGGGGCTAGCGGGAGAAACACAGATACGCAGTATTTT
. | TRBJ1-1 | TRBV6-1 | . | CATYLGEPNTEAFF | TGTGCCACCTATCTGGGGGAGCCGAACACTGAAGCTTTCTTT
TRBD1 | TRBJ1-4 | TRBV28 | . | CASSYRGPNEKLVF | TGTGCCAGCAGTTACAGGGGCCCTAATGAAAAACTGGTTTTT
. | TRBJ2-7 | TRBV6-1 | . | CASSSWNASPDEQYF | TGTGCCAGCAGCTCCTGGAACGCAAGTCCCGACGAGCAGTACTTC
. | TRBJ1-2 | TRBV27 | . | CASSFDRSYGYTF | TGTGCCAGCAGTTTTGACAGGTCCTATGGCTACACCTTC
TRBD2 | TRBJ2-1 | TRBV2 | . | CASSGTSGSLSYNEQFF | TGTGCCAGCAGTGGGACTAGCGGGAGTTTGTCCTACAATGAGCAGTTCTTC